Below, 24 T cell receptor beta chains from the same sample are listed, as sequenced in a study of OX40 agonist ivuxolimab in advanced cancers. The protocol was immunoSEQ multiplex PCR, while the TCRdb copy is restricted to in-frame clones and leaves out a portion. The sample holds approximately 70,000 clones, about 88% seen once. Here the sequenced sample was CD4+ or CD8+ T cells sorted from blood, taken in a trial of the OX40 agonist ivuxolimab. The receptors come from an adult with an advanced solid tumor such as melanoma, head and neck, liver or kidney cancer.

The gene calls are TRBV7-8 and TRBJ2-3; D unresolved. The germline V gene encodes CDR1 SGHVS and CDR2 FQNEAQ. With 0 bases removed from V and 4 bases from J, the gap between germline ends came to 17 bases. CDR3 length equals 17 residues. The CDR3, as DNA: TGTGCCAGCAGCTTAGCTCCTCGCCTAGTAGGTGCAGATACGCAGTATTTT. Translating it yields CASSLAPRLVGADTQYF.

Concerning this clone itself: The same CDR3 can be traced to other DNA sequences in this sample. The J gene is TRBJ1-5, the V gene TRBV28; possibly TRBD1 for D (5 bases). The CDR3 extends over 14 amino acids. V lost 3 bases and J 0 bases, leaving 6 bases between the germline ends. The germline gives CDR1 MDHEN, CDR2 SYDVKM. This CDR3 is CASSFGGSNQPQHF. The DNA of the CDR3 is TGTGCCAGCAGTTTCGGGGGTAGCAATCAGCCCCAGCATTTT. Full variable domain (remainder filled in from reference TRBV28 and TRBJ1-5): DVKVTQSSRYLVKRTGEKVFLECVQDMDHENMFWYRQDPGLGLRLIYFSYDVKMKEKGDIPEGYSVSREKKERFSLILESASTNQTSMYLCASSFGGSNQPQHFGDGTRLSIL.

CDR3 DNA sequence: TGCGCCAGCAGCTTGATTGGACAGCGAACCTACGAGCAGTACTTC. The encoded protein is CASSLIGQRTYEQYF. This chain joins TRBV5-1 and TRBJ2-7, with D possibly being TRBD1 (6 bases). The CDR3 contains 15 residues. V shed 1 base and J shed 2 bases, with 13 bases lying between them. Germline lookup yields CDR1 SGHRS and CDR2 YFSETQ.

The chain couples TRBV18 to TRBJ2-2, with 8 bases fitting TRBD2. J was trimmed by 1 base and V by 1 base; bases with no gene match: 2. Germline V CDR1 and CDR2: KGHSH, LQKENI. The CDR3 runs to 16 residues. This CDR3 is CASSPLTSGNTGELFF. The CDR3 bases are TGTGCCAGCTCACCACTAACTAGCGGGAACACCGGGGAGCTGTTTTTT.

This clone was picked up one time. The chain joins TRBV9 to TRBJ2-7, with a weak D call TRBD2 (6 bases). The ends were cut back, 0 bases at V and 6 bases at J, with 13 bases in the middle. The germline CDR1 and CDR2 sequences are SGDLS and YYNGEE. The CDR3 has 14 residues. CDR3 protein: CASSVEGTRGEQYF. The CDR3 DNA reads as TGTGCCAGCAGCGTAGAGGGGACTCGGGGCGAGCAGTACTTC. Full variable domain (outside the CDR3, taken from reference TRBV9 and TRBJ2-7): DSGVTQTPKHLITATGQRVTLRCSPRSGDLSVYWYQQSLDQGLQFLIQYYNGEERAKGNILERFSAQQFPDLHSELNLSSLELGDSALYFCASSVEGTRGEQYFGPGTRLTVT.

V and J are TRBV5-1 and TRBJ2-3; unclear D gene. Germline-derived CDR1 and CDR2 are SGHRS and YFSETQ. This CDR3 spans 14 amino acids. Trimming removed 4 bases at V and 1 base at J, with 10 bases between. The CDR3 DNA sequence: TGCGCCAGCAGCCTGAAGGCGGGCACAGATACGCAGTATTTT. Amino acids: CASSLKAGTDTQYF.

This clone appeared once. This sequence joins TRBV10-3 and TRBJ1-1; 7 nucleotides agree with TRBD1. Germline V lookup: CDR1 ENHRY, CDR2 SYGVKD. Trimming removed 0 bases from V and 4 bases from J; junction bases left unmatched: 5. This CDR3 is 15 amino acids long. For the CDR3, the DNA is TGTGCCATCAGTGAGTCAGGATCAGGGGGCACTGAAGCTTTCTTT. It encodes CAISESGSGGTEAFF.

CDR3 bases: TGTGCCAGCAGCTTAGGAGGGGGGAACTATCAGTACTTC. It codes for CASSLGGGNYQYF. The J gene is TRBJ2-7, the V gene TRBV7-2, with D possibly being TRBD1 or TRBD2 (6 bases each). The germline V gene encodes CDR1 SGHTA and CDR2 FQGNSA. CDR3 length equals 13 residues. V lost 1 base to trimming and J lost 10 bases, with 14 bases between them.

V is TRBV4-2 and J is TRBJ2-5; 10 nucleotides line up with TRBD2. Germline loops: CDR1 LGHNA, CDR2 YNFKEQ. V was clipped by 4 bases and J by 5 bases; unmatched bases: 13. The length of the CDR3 is 17 residues. This CDR3 is CASSLGTSAHRGETQYF. CDR3 coding DNA: TGTGCCAGCAGCCTAGGGACTAGCGCGCACAGGGGGGAGACCCAGTACTTC.

The chain links TRBV29-1 to TRBJ2-3; D gene unclear. The CDR3 loop spans 11 amino acids. Germline CDR1 reads SQVTM; CDR2 reads ANQGSEA. V lost 5 bases and J lost 5, with 8 bases in between. CDR3 nucleotide sequence: TGCAGCGTTTTGAGGAGAGATACGCAGTATTTT. Amino acids: CSVLRRDTQYF.

Turning to this clone: One end of the junction fails to match germline, which may point to a read error. This chain connects TRBV28 to TRBJ1-1; tentatively, D is TRBD1 (6 bases). The CDR3 is made up of 13 amino acids. Germline V gives CDR1 MDHEN, CDR2 SYDVKM. Here the CDR3 DNA reads TGCCCGGGTTTCAGGGGTTTGAACACTGAAGCTTTCTTT. Its protein product is CPGFRGLNTEAFF.

This clone has just one count. This chain joins TRBV6-5 and TRBJ2-7; 7 bases agree with TRBD1. Trimming took 6 bases from V and 4 from J; bases not matched to a gene: 6. This CDR3 is 13 amino acids long. The germline V gene encodes CDR1 MNHEY and CDR2 SVGAGI. The CDR3 is CASSRGQLYEQYF. The CDR3 bases are TGTGCCAGCAGCCGGGGACAGCTTTACGAGCAGTACTTC.

The V and J genes are TRBV18 and TRBJ1-5; a weak D match, TRBD1 (6 bases). V was shortened by 3 bases and J by 9 bases, with 15 bases between the two germline ends. CDR3 length: 14 amino acids. Germline V CDR1 and CDR2: KGHSH, LQKENI. In DNA form, the CDR3 reads TGTGCCAGCTCACCGGACCACAGGGAAATGCCCCAGCATTTT. Its translation: CASSPDHREMPQHF.

The rearrangement uses TRBV5-8 and TRBJ2-7; 9 positions agree with TRBD1. The ends lost 4 bases at V and 1 base at J; junction bases unmatched: 9. Per germline, CDR1 SGHTS and CDR2 YDEGEE. This CDR3 is 16 amino acids long. CDR3 sequence: CASSLAPGQGSYEQYF. CDR3 nucleotides: TGTGCCAGCAGCCTCGCCCCGGGACAGGGTTCCTACGAGCAGTACTTC.

This sequence joins TRBV5-1 and TRBJ2-3; D not certain. Trimming shortened V by 2 bases and J by 1 base, and 8 bases separated the two germline ends. The CDR3 consists of 14 residues. Germline V lookup: CDR1 SGHRS, CDR2 YFSETQ. CDR3 loop: CASSFGEGTDTQYF. CDR3 bases: TGCGCCAGCAGCTTTGGCGAAGGCACAGATACGCAGTATTTT.

V is TRBV6-1 and J is TRBJ2-7; possible D gene TRBD2, 6 bases. CDR1 MNHNS and CDR2 SASEGT come from the germline V gene. This CDR3 has 12 residues. V shed 2 bases and J shed 6 bases, with 8 bases lying between them. CDR3 protein: CASSEYGGEQYF. The CDR3 DNA follows: TGTGCCAGCAGTGAATACGGGGGCGAGCAGTACTTC.

The CDR3 is CASSQVLLGQGFSPLHF. The DNA of the CDR3 is TGTGCCAGCAGCCAAGTCCTTTTAGGACAGGGCTTCTCACCCCTCCACTTT. V is TRBV4-2 and J is TRBJ1-6; TRBD1 matches at 8 bases. The CDR3 length is 17 residues. The V segment lost 1 base and the J segment 10 bases; nucleotides outside the gene matches: 12. Germline V lookup: CDR1 LGHNA, CDR2 YNFKEQ.

The V gene is TRBV7-3, the J gene TRBJ1-1; D gene unclear. V was shortened by 3 bases and J by 4 bases, with 9 bases between the two germline ends. The CDR3 consists of 13 residues. Germline CDR1 reads SGHTA; CDR2 reads FQGTGA. The CDR3 coding sequence is TGTGCCAGCAGCTTTACTAGGACCACTGAAGCTTTCTTT. Its protein is CASSFTRTTEAFF.

The chain joins TRBV7-9 to TRBJ2-1; TRBD2 matches 10 bases. The junction had 10 bases not matched to a gene; V was cut back by 4 bases and J by 7 bases. The CDR3 has 16 residues. Per germline, CDR1 SEHNR and CDR2 FQNEAQ (reference sequence). The DNA of the CDR3 is TGTGCCAGCAGCTCGAGCGGGAGGGCGGATCAAAATGAGCAGTTCTTC. Translated, it gives CASSSSGRADQNEQFF.

The chain has TRBV15 and TRBJ2-5; D remains ambiguous. The CDR3 has 14 residues. Germline assignment: CDR1 LNHNV and CDR2 YYDKDF (reference sequence). V gave up 0 bases and J gave up 2 bases, with 7 bases separating them. CDR3: CATSRDLGQETQYF. CDR3 coding DNA: TGTGCCACCAGCAGAGATCTAGGGCAAGAGACCCAGTACTTC.

This chain connects TRBV28 to TRBJ2-1; D not resolved. Deletions cut 6 bases from V and 4 bases from J, with 22 bases between. CDR1 and CDR2 (germline): MDHEN, SYDVKM. This CDR3 is 17 amino acids long. The CDR3 protein is CASRHRQDWQLYNEQFF. CDR3 nucleotide sequence: TGTGCCAGCAGGCACCGTCAGGATTGGCAGCTATACAATGAGCAGTTCTTC.

The V gene is TRBV7-9, the J gene TRBJ2-3; D remains ambiguous. CDR3 size: 14 residues. CDR1 and CDR2 from the germline V gene are SEHNR and FQNEAQ (reference sequence). V lost 5 bases to trimming and J lost 6 bases, with 15 bases between them. The DNA of the CDR3 is TGTGCCAGCAGCCGATCGACTGGTTCCGATACGCAGTATTTT. Protein sequence: CASSRSTGSDTQYF.

The table lists this clone with a count of one. The chain carries TRBV9 and TRBJ1-1; 9 nucleotides agree with TRBD1. The CDR3 is 15 residues long. The germline V gene encodes CDR1 SGDLS and CDR2 YYNGEE. Trimming took 0 bases from V and 5 from J; bases not matched to a gene: 5. The CDR3 loop reads CASSVGGQGWTEAFF. CDR3 DNA sequence: TGTGCCAGCAGCGTAGGGGGACAGGGATGGACTGAAGCTTTCTTT.

The V gene is TRBV19, the J gene TRBJ2-3; no clear D. From germline, CDR1 is LNHDA and CDR2 SQIVND (reference sequence). The CDR3 runs 12 residues. The ends were cut back, 5 bases at V and 5 bases at J, with 8 bases in the middle. The CDR3 region is CASSPRRDTQYF. CDR3 coding DNA: TGTGCCAGTAGTCCTAGAAGAGATACGCAGTATTTT.